This T cell receptor beta chain is from a study of T cell responses to AZD1222 COVID-19 vaccine. Study as a whole: Second doses were pooled across both intervals (about 4 or about 12 weeks).

From germline, CDR1 is GTSNPN and CDR2 SVGIG (reference sequence). CDR3 size: 15 residues. Trimming pared 2 bases from V and 4 bases from J, leaving 15 bases between. Profiled with immunoSEQ multiplex PCR; TCRdb holds only in-frame clones, not every one. This table holds about 120,000 clones, about 90% found once. The specimen was peripheral blood, collected on day 0 of AZD1222 vaccination. The clonotype comes from an adult in good health. The chain employs TRBV30 and TRBJ2-1; D is possibly TRBD2 (6 bases). This CDR3 reads CAWSLGSGSYNEQFF. In DNA, the CDR3 is TGTGCCTGGAGTCTAGGGTCCGGGAGTTACAATGAGCAGTTCTTC.